This T cell receptor beta chain stems from a study of T cell responses to AZD1222 COVID-19 vaccine listed by TCRdb under 2021. About the full investigation: A total of 233 trial participants underwent TCR sequencing, of whom approximately 200 had received two doses of AZD1222 and roughly 26 had received two doses of the MenACWY control vaccine. Trial participants were enrolled into age subgroups of 18-55, 56-69 and 70-plus years, which contained around 150, 28 and 57 TCR-sequenced participants, respectively. What the study reported, not specific to this receptor: Most participants were white British and females outnumbered males, and the authors suggested that clonal diversity may have been underestimated. Spike-specific TCR breadth and depth rose significantly after two AZD1222 doses compared with day 0 and with MenACWY recipients. In the small 56-69-year group, the increase in depth fell short of significance, most likely because of low power. Because no samples from the day 14 peak response were available, repertoires could be characterized only after the peak T cell response. Reportedly, close to half of the unique spike-specific TCRs recognized epitopes lying outside the regions that are mutated in the B.1.351 and B.1.1.7 variants. Vaccine-associated CD4 TCRs spanned the whole spike protein, with dominant responses in regions 160-218 and 743-854. Conclusions about previously exposed vaccinees are limited because only a handful of AZD1222 recipients were SARS-CoV-2 seropositive at baseline.

The CDR3 regions of human TCRbeta chains were subjected to immunosequencing. The authors' analysis ran thus. TCRs in the repertoires were compared against a reference library of SARS-CoV-2-specific TCRs that had been generated with the MIRA antigen-specificity platform. Breadth meant the fraction of unique TCRs that were SARS-CoV-2-associated, whereas depth meant the fraction of total T cells that were SARS-CoV-2-associated. Using the MIRA data, each spike-specific TCR was assigned both to the spike region to which the TCR was reactive and to a CD4 or CD8 class. Log10-transformed breadth and depth values were compared by one-way ANOVA with Sidak's multiple comparisons tests. TCRdb retrieved this table from immuneACCESS and kept in-frame rearrangements only. Not all clones are present; in checked studies, unresolved V genes account for under half, and no reason is known for the remainder. D and trimming come from the DNA, and the V and J calls and clone size come from that table. This sample holds 110,000 or so clones; around nine tenths were observed only once. The biggest ten clones account for approximately 6.5% of the sample.

The V and J ends are trimmed by 4 bases and 8 bases, leaving 11 bases between them. Per the germline V gene (reference sequence), DFQATT is the CDR1 and SNEGSKA is the CDR2. Inclusive of the bounding cysteine and phenylalanine, the CDR3 is 11 residues long. Kept here is only the CDR3 DNA, which spans 33 bases and is read in frame from base 1. Concerning this clone: This receptor's antigen is unknown. The sample holds no much larger clone one base away, and base qualities are not on file.

The meaning of the sample's time point label: about 28 days (+/-7) after the second vaccine dose. AZD1222 recipients whose second dose came at about 4 weeks and those whose second dose came at about 12 weeks were combined into one group, since spike-specific TCR depth and breadth did not differ between the two schedules. The vaccinee samples were drawn from two UK trials, COV001 and COV002, one of which was a single-blind randomized controlled phase 2/3 trial testing AZD1222 (ChAdOx1 nCoV-19) in healthy adults. For TCRbeta chain sequencing, PBMC samples were collected from trial participants at day 0 and at day 28 after the second dose.

Source: peripheral blood, taken 28 days after the second AZD1222 dose. Recombination linked TRBV20-1 to TRBJ2-5; perhaps TRBD2 is the D gene, with 5 bases matching. The TCR was taken from an adult who received the AZD1222 COVID-19 vaccine. The DNA reads TGCAGTGCTACTCGACCGGGAACCCAGTACTTC. Its product reads: CSATRPGTQYF.